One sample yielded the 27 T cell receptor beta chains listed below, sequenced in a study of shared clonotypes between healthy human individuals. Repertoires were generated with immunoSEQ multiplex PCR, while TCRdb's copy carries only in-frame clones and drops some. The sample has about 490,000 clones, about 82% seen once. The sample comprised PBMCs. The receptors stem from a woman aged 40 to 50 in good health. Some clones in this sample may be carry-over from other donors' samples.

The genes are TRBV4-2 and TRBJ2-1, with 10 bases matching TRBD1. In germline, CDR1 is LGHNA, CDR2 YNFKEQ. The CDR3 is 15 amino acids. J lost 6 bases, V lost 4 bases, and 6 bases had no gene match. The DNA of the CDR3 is TGTGCCAGCAGCCTTGGGACAGGGGCGCGCAATGAGCAGTTCTTC. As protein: CASSLGTGARNEQFF.

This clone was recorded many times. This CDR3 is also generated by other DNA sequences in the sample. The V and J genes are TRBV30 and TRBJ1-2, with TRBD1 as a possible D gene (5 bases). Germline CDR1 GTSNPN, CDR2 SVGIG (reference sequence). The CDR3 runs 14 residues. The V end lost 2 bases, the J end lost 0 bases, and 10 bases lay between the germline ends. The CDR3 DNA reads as TGTGCCTGGAGTCGGGACCGAGCTAACTATGGCTACACCTTC. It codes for CAWSRDRANYGYTF.

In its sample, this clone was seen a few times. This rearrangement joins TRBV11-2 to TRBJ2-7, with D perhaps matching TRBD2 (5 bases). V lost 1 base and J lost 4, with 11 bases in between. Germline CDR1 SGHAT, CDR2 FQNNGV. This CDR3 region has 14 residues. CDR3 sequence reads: CASSLVDGKYEQYF. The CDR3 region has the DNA TGTGCCAGCAGCTTAGTAGACGGGAAATACGAGCAGTACTTC. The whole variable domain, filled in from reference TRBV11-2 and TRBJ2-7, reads EAGVAQSPRYKIIEKRQSVAFWCNPISGHATLYWYQQILGQGPKLLIQFQNNGVVDDSQLPKDRFSAERLKGVDSTLKIQPAKLEDSAVYLCASSLVDGKYEQYFGPGTRLTVT.

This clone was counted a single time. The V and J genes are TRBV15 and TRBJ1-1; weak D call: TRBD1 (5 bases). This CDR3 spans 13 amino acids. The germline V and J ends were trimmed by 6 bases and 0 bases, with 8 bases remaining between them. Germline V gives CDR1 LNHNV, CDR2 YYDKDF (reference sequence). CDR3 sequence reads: CATRIGVNTEAFF. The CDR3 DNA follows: TGTGCCACCAGGATAGGGGTGAACACTGAAGCTTTCTTT.

The CDR3 coding sequence is TGCGCCAGCAGTTACGGAGGTTCTGGGGCCAACGTCCTGACTTTC. The encoded protein is CASSYGGSGANVLTF. V gene TRBV5-1 combines with J gene TRBJ2-6, with a possible D match to TRBD2 (5 bases). CDR1 and CDR2 (germline): SGHRS, YFSETQ. This CDR3 has 15 amino acids. Trimming pared 5 bases from V and 1 base from J, leaving 10 bases between.

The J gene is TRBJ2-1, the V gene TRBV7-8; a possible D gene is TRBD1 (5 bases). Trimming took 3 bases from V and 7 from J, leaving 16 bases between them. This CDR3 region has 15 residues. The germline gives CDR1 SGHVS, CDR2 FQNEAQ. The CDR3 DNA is TGTGCCAGCAGCTTGCTTCCAGGGTTTGAGAATGAGCAGTTCTTC. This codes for CASSLLPGFENEQFF.

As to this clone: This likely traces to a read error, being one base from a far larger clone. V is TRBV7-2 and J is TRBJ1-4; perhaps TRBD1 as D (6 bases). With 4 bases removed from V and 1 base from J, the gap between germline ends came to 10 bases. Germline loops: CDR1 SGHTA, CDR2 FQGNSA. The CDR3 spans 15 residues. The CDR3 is CASSSGEETNEKLFF. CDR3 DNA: TGTGCCAGCAGCTCAGGGGAGGAAACTAATGAAAAACTGTTTTTT.

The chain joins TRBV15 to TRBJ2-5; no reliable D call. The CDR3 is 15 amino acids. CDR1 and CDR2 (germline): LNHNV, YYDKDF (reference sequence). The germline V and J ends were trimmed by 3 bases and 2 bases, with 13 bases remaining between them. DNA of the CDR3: TGTGCCACCAGCAGGTGGGATCGCCCACAAGAGACCCAGTACTTC. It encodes CATSRWDRPQETQYF.

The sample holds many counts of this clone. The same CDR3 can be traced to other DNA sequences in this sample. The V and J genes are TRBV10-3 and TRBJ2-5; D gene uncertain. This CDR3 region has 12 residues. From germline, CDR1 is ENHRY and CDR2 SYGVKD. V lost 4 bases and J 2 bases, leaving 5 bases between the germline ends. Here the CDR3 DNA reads TGTGCCATCAGTGGGCAGCAAGAGACCCAGTACTTC. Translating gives CAISGQQETQYF.

CDR3 residues: CASSPGQGAPNYGYTF. CDR3 bases: TGTGCCAGCAGTCCGGGACAGGGGGCGCCGAACTATGGCTACACCTTC. The chain combines TRBV27 with TRBJ1-2, with TRBD1 identical over 12 bases. This CDR3 has 16 residues. Losses at the gene ends were 5 bases for V and 2 bases for J; bases not matched to a gene: 6. Germline V gives CDR1 MNHEY, CDR2 SMNVEV (reference sequence).

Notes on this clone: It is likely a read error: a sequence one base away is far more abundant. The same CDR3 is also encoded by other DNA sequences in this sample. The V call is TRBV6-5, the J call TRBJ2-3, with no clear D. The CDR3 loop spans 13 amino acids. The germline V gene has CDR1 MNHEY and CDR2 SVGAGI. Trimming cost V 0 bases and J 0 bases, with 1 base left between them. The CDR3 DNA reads TGTGCCAGCAGTTACTCTAGCACAGATACGCAGTATTTT. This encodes CASSYSSTDTQYF.

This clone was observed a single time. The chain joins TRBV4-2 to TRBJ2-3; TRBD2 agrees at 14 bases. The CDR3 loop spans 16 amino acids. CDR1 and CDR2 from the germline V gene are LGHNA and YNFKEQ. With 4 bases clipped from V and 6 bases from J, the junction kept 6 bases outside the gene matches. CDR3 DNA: TGTGCCAGCAGCCCAGGACTAGCGGGAGGCCGGGATACGCAGTATTTT. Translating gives CASSPGLAGGRDTQYF.

CDR3 loop: CASSYRTGAANTEAFF. DNA of the CDR3: TGTGCCAGCAGTTACCGGACAGGGGCGGCGAACACTGAAGCTTTCTTT. The chain uses TRBV6-5 and TRBJ1-1, with TRBD1 identical over 9 bases. Trimming at V came to 2 bases and at J to 1 base, leaving 5 bases not matched to a gene. The V gene's germline CDR1 is MNHEY and CDR2 SVGAGI. The CDR3 loop spans 16 amino acids.

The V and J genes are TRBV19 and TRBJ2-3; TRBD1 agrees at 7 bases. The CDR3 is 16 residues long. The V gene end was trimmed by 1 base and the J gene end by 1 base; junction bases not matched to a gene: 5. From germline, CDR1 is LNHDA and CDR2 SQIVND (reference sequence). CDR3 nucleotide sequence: TGTGCCAGTAGTATAGGGGGAAGGGGGCGCACAGATACGCAGTATTTT. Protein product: CASSIGGRGRTDTQYF.

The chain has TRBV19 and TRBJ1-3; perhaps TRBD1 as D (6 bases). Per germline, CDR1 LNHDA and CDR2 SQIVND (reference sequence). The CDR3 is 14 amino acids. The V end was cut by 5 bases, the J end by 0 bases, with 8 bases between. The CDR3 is CASSQGSSGNTIYF. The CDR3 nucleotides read TGTGCCAGTAGTCAGGGGAGCTCTGGAAACACCATATATTTT.

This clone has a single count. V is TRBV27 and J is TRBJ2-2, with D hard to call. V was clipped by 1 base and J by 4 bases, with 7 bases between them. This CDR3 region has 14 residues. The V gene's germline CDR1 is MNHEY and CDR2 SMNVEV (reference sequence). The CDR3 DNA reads TGTGCCAGCAGTTTATACGATGGCACCGGGGAGCTGTTTTTT. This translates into CASSLYDGTGELFF.

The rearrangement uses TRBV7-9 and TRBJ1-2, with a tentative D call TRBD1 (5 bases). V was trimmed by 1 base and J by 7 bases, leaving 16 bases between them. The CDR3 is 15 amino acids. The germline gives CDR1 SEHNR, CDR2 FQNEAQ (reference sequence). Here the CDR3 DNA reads TGTGCCAGCAGCTTAGGGGACTGGGGGATTCCTGGCTACACCTTC. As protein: CASSLGDWGIPGYTF. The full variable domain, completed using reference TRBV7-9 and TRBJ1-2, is DTGVSQNPRHKITKRGQNVTFRCDPISEHNRLYWYRQTLGQGPEFLTYFQNEAQLEKSRLLSDRFSAERPKGSFSTLEIQRTEQGDSAMYLCASSLGDWGIPGYTFGSGTRLTVV.

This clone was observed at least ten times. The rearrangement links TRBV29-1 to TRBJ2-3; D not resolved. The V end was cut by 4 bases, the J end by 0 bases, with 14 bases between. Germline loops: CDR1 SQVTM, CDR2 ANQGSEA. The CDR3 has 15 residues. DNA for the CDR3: TGCAGCGTTGGACGGCCCGACTCTAGCACAGATACGCAGTATTTT. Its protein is CSVGRPDSSTDTQYF.

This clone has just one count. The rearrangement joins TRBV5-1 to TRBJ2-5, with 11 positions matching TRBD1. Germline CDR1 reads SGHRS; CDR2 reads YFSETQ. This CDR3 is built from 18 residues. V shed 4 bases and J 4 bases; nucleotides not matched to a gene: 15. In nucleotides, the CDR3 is TGCGCCAGCAGCGTTACCGGGACAGGGGGTTCTGCGGGAGAGACCCAGTACTTC. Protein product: CASSVTGTGGSAGETQYF.

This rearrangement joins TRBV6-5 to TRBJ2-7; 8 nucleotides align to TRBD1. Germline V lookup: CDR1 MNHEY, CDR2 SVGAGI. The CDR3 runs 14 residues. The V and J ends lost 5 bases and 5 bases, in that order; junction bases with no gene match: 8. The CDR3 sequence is CASSAQGGMDEQYF. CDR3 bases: TGTGCCAGCAGTGCACAGGGGGGTATGGACGAGCAGTACTTC.

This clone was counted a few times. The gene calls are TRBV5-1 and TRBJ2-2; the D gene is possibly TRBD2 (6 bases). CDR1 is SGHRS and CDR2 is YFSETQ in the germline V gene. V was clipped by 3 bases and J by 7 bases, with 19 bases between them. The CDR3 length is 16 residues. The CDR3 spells CASSSTGRSTGGELFF. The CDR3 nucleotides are TGCGCCAGCAGCTCAACCGGGAGATCCACCGGCGGGGAGCTGTTTTTT.

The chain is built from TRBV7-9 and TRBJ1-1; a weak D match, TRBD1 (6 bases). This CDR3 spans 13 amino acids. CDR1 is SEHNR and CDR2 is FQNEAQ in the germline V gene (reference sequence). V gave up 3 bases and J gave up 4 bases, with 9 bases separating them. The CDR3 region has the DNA TGTGCCAGCAGCTTCGGGGGGCCCACTGAAGCTTTCTTT. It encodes CASSFGGPTEAFF.

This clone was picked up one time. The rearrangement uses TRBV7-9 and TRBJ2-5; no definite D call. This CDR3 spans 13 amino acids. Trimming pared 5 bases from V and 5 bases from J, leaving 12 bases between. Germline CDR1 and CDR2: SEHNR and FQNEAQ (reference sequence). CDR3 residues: CASSQNQAETQYF. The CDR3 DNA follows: TGTGCCAGCAGCCAAAATCAGGCGGAGACCCAGTACTTC.

In DNA form, the CDR3 reads TGTGCCAGCAGCTTAGCAAGCTCTAACTATGGCTACACCTTC. This encodes CASSLASSNYGYTF. This sequence joins TRBV7-9 and TRBJ1-2; D is uncertain. V was pared by 0 bases and J by 0 bases, with 5 bases between. Germline values: CDR1 SEHNR, CDR2 FQNEAQ (reference sequence). The CDR3 extends over 14 amino acids.

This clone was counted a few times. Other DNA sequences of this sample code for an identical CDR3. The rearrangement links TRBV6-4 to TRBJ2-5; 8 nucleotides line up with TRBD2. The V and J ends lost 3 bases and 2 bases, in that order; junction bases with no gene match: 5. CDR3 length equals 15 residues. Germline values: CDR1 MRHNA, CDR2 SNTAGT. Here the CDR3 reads CASSERREAQETQYF. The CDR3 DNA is TGTGCCAGCAGTGAGCGGCGGGAGGCTCAAGAGACCCAGTACTTC.

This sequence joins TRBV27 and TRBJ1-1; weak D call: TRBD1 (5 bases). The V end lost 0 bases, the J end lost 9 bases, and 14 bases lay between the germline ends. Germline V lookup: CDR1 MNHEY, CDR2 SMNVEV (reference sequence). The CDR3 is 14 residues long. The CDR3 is CASSLSPPTVQAFF. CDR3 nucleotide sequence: TGTGCCAGCAGTTTATCGCCCCCGACAGTCCAAGCTTTCTTT.

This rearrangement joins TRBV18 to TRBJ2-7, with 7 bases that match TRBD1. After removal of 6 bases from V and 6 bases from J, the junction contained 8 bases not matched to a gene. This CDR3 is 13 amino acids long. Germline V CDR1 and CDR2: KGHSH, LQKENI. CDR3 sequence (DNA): TGTGCCAGCTCTCTCTCGGGACAGTTCGAGCAGTACTTC. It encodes CASSLSGQFEQYF. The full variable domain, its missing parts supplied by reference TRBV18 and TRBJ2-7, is NAGVMQNPRHLVRRRGQEARLRCSPMKGHSHVYWYRQLPEEGLKFMVYLQKENIIDESGMPKERFSAEFPKEGPSILRIQQVVRGDSAAYFCASSLSGQFEQYFGPGTRLTVT.